The text below deals with one T cell receptor beta chain. The sample comes from a study of control samples from healthy donors and cancer patients. The table came from immunoSEQ multiplex PCR; TCRdb's copy has only in-frame clones and leaves some out. This table holds about 40,000 clones, approximately 90% found once. V was clipped by 6 bases and J by 4 bases; unmatched bases: 7. This CDR3 spans 14 amino acids. CDR1 is MNHEY, CDR2 SMNVEV, per germline (reference sequence). The sample comprised blood. The receptor comes from a woman aged 45-65 years in good health. The chain couples TRBV27 to TRBJ1-2; 8 nucleotides match TRBD1. CDR3 DNA sequence: TGTGCCAGCAGACCAACAGGGGGTTCCTATGGCTACACCTTC. It yields the protein CASRPTGGSYGYTF.